A single sample is the source of the 25 T cell receptor beta chains below, sequenced in a study of blood T cell repertoires in COVID-19. The data were produced by immunoSEQ multiplex PCR, yet TCRdb's version contains in-frame clones alone and is incomplete. In the table there are some 200,000 clones, around 91% of which are singletons. The source material was peripheral blood. These receptors were obtained from a woman aged 40 to 50 with acute or convalescent COVID-19.

The chain combines TRBV10-3 with TRBJ2-7; 9 nucleotides line up with TRBD1. Germline CDR1 is ENHRY and CDR2 is SYGVKD. The CDR3 sequence is 13 residues long. Trimming removed 5 bases from V and 7 bases from J; junction bases left unmatched: 6. CDR3 residues: CAISSDRGGEQYV. As DNA, the CDR3 is TGTGCCATCAGTTCGGACAGGGGAGGGGAGCAGTACGTC.

The chain combines TRBV6-6 with TRBJ2-6; maybe TRBD2 (5 bases). This CDR3 spans 16 amino acids. V lost 2 bases and J lost 3, with 11 bases in between. Germline CDR1 and CDR2: MNHNY and SVGAGI (reference sequence). CDR3 region: CASSYIGEGGANVLTF. The CDR3 DNA sequence: TGTGCCAGCAGTTACATCGGGGAAGGTGGGGCCAACGTCCTGACTTTC.

The rearrangement links TRBV30 to TRBJ2-1; D may be TRBD2 (7 bases). This CDR3 comprises 14 residues. The V end lost 4 bases, the J end lost 7 bases, and 17 bases lay between the germline ends. CDR1 and CDR2 (germline): GTSNPN, SVGIG (reference sequence). CDR3 amino acids: CAWTGGPVINEQFF. In DNA form, the CDR3 reads TGTGCCTGGACCGGGGGGCCAGTGATTAATGAGCAGTTCTTC.

The chain has TRBV27 and TRBJ1-1; D remains unclear. The CDR3 extends over 15 amino acids. Germline V gene data show CDR1 as MNHEY and CDR2 as SMNVEV (reference sequence). V was clipped by 2 bases and J by 0 bases, with 10 bases between them. The CDR3 sequence: CASSLNGLLNTEAFF. The CDR3 DNA reads as TGTGCCAGCAGTTTAAACGGACTGCTGAACACTGAAGCTTTCTTT.

CDR3 amino acids: CASRVAGQGLTGELFF. CDR3 nucleotide sequence: TGTGCCAGTAGAGTGGCCGGGCAGGGGCTCACCGGGGAGCTGTTTTTT. V is TRBV19 and J is TRBJ2-2; TRBD1 is a possible D gene (6 bases). Between the trimmed V and J ends, which lost 6 bases and 4 bases, there was a span of 18 bases. CDR3 length: 16 residues. Germline CDR1 and CDR2: LNHDA and SQIVND (reference sequence).

This clone was picked up one time. This sequence joins TRBV5-1 and TRBJ2-5; the match to TRBD2 covers 8 bases. Germline V gene sequence: CDR1 SGHRS, CDR2 YFSETQ. The CDR3 is made up of 16 amino acids. V lost 0 bases and J lost 6; bases outside the gene matches: 10. The CDR3 spells CASSLAAGGLIQTQYF. For the CDR3, the DNA is TGCGCCAGCAGCTTGGCGGCGGGGGGCCTCATCCAGACCCAGTACTTC. The full variable domain, with the rest looked up from reference TRBV5-1 and TRBJ2-5, is KAGVTQTPRYLIKTRGQQVTLSCSPISGHRSVSWYQQTPGQGLQFLFEYFSETQRNKGNFPGRFSGRQFSNSRSEMNVSTLELGDSALYLCASSLAAGGLIQTQYFGPGTRLLVL.

The chain uses TRBV6-4 and TRBJ1-3, with 7 bases fitting TRBD1. CDR3 size: 16 residues. V gave up 0 bases and J gave up 4 bases; unmatched junction bases: 6. CDR1 MRHNA and CDR2 SNTAGT come from the germline V gene. The DNA of the CDR3 is TGTGCCAGCAGTGACTCGACAGGGAGGTCCGGAAACACCATATATTTT. It translates to CASSDSTGRSGNTIYF.

CDR3 loop: CASSLESGGPRDTQYF. CDR3 DNA sequence: TGTGCCAGCAGCTTGGAGAGCGGGGGACCCAGGGATACGCAGTATTTT. The V and J genes are TRBV5-8 and TRBJ2-3; 8 positions match TRBD2. Germline CDR1 and CDR2: SGHTS and YDEGEE. The CDR3 has 16 amino acids. With V trimmed by 0 bases and J by 6 bases, 9 bases remained unmatched.

The V and J genes are TRBV2 and TRBJ1-5; D is ambiguous. V lost 5 bases and J lost 4, with 15 bases in between. This CDR3 is 15 amino acids long. CDR1 is SNHLY, CDR2 FYNNEI, per germline. CDR3 region: CASSRRPGSNQPQHF. The CDR3 DNA reads TGTGCCAGCAGTCGCCGTCCGGGGTCAAATCAGCCCCAGCATTTT.

The CDR3 spells CASSHNLDEKLFF. CDR3 DNA sequence: TGTGCCAGCAGCCATAATCTAGATGAAAAACTGTTTTTT. This chain links TRBV4-2 with TRBJ1-4; D remains unclear. Germline V gene data show CDR1 as LGHNA and CDR2 as YNFKEQ. The CDR3 has 13 residues. V was clipped by 3 bases and J by 6 bases, with 8 bases between them.

The chain recombines TRBV24-1 with TRBJ1-6; 7 bases match TRBD1. Trimming removed 9 bases from V and 3 bases from J; junction bases left unmatched: 1. The germline V gene encodes CDR1 KGHDR and CDR2 SFDVKD. This CDR3 has 13 residues. CDR3: CATRDSYNSPLHF. CDR3 coding DNA: TGTGCCACCCGGGACAGCTATAATTCACCCCTCCACTTT.

The chain uses TRBV13 and TRBJ1-1; TRBD1 matches 9 bases. The CDR3 is 14 amino acids. Trimming took 4 bases from V and 11 from J; bases not matched to a gene: 11. Germline V gene lookup returns CDR1 PRHDT and CDR2 FYEKMQ (reference sequence). The CDR3 here is CASSSYRDRDDAFF. Here the CDR3 DNA reads TGTGCCAGCAGCTCTTACCGGGACAGGGACGATGCTTTCTTT.

The chain joins TRBV2 to TRBJ2-3; 7 bases map to TRBD1. V lost 7 bases, J lost 4 bases, and 5 bases stayed unmatched. The CDR3 has 13 residues. The germline CDR1 and CDR2 sequences are SNHLY and FYNNEI. For the CDR3, the DNA is TGTGCCAGCACCAGACAGGGCTCAGATACGCAGTATTTT. It is translated as CASTRQGSDTQYF.

This chain uses TRBV19 with TRBJ1-1, with D maybe TRBD1 (5 bases). The CDR3 is 13 amino acids. CDR1 and CDR2 from the germline V gene are LNHDA and SQIVND (reference sequence). V lost 5 bases to trimming and J lost 7 bases, with 14 bases between them. The CDR3 sequence: CASSAEGADEAFF. DNA of the CDR3: TGTGCCAGTAGTGCCGAAGGGGCAGATGAAGCTTTCTTT. The variable domain in full, with the rest retrieved from reference TRBV19 and TRBJ1-1, is DGGITQSPKYLFRKEGQNVTLSCEQNLNHDAMYWYRQDPGQGLRLIYYSQIVNDFQKGDIAEGYSVSREKKESFPLTVTSAQKNPTAFYLCASSAEGADEAFFGQGTRLTVV.

The rearrangement links TRBV6-5 to TRBJ1-2; TRBD1 matches at 8 bases. The CDR3 is 14 residues long. Germline V gene data show CDR1 as MNHEY and CDR2 as SVGAGI. J gave up 8 bases and V 7 bases, and 12 bases lay outside the gene matches. The CDR3 protein is CASTTPGGASGYTF. The CDR3 DNA reads TGTGCCAGCACCACCCCAGGGGGCGCGTCCGGCTACACCTTC.

This rearrangement joins TRBV11-3 to TRBJ1-5, with 8 bases that match TRBD1. The V gene's germline CDR1 is SGHNT and CDR2 YENEEA. Losses at the gene ends were 5 bases for V and 1 base for J; bases not matched to a gene: 7. This CDR3 contains 16 residues. CDR3 nucleotides: TGTGCCAGCAGCCCCCGACAGGGGCCAAGCAATCAGCCCCAGCATTTT. Translated, it gives CASSPRQGPSNQPQHF. Combining the CDR3 with reference TRBV11-3 and TRBJ1-5 gives the whole variable domain EAGVVQSPRYKIIEKKQPVAFWCNPISGHNTLYWYLQNLGQGPELLIRYENEEAVDDSQLPKDRFSAERLKGVDSTLKIQPAELGDSAVYLCASSPRQGPSNQPQHFGDGTRLSIL.

V gene TRBV20-1 combines with J gene TRBJ2-7; a weak D match, TRBD2 (7 bases). V dropped 6 bases and J dropped 7 bases, with 13 bases sitting between them. The germline CDR1 and CDR2 sequences are DFQATT and SNEGSKA (reference sequence). The CDR3 has 11 amino acids. This CDR3 reads CSAPKGGEQYV. The CDR3 nucleotides read TGCAGTGCCCCGAAGGGGGGGGAGCAGTACGTC.

This rearrangement joins TRBV2 to TRBJ1-5, with unresolved D. V lost 4 bases and J lost 4, with 14 bases in between. The germline CDR1 and CDR2 sequences are SNHLY and FYNNEI. The CDR3 sequence is 15 residues long. In DNA form, the CDR3 reads TGTGCCAGCAGTGGGTGGGTGACTGAGAATCAGCCCCAGCATTTT. This sequence encodes CASSGWVTENQPQHF.

The gene calls are TRBV5-1 and TRBJ2-3; D perhaps matches TRBD1 (6 bases). Germline V gene sequence: CDR1 SGHRS, CDR2 YFSETQ. The V end was cut by 5 bases, the J end by 2 bases, with 12 bases between. The CDR3 loop spans 14 amino acids. The CDR3 region has the DNA TGCGCCAGCAGTGGGACAACTGCCACAGATACGCAGTATTTT. Translation: CASSGTTATDTQYF.

The rearrangement links TRBV3-1 (or the pseudogene TRBV3-2) to TRBJ1-6, with 8 bases fitting TRBD1. Germline assignment: CDR1 LGHDT and CDR2 YNNKEL (reference sequence). This CDR3 has 15 amino acids. J gave up 10 bases and V 4 bases, and 9 bases lay outside the gene matches. This CDR3 is CASSPGTGRRSPLHF. CDR3 sequence (DNA): TGTGCCAGCAGCCCTGGGACAGGCCGGAGGTCACCCCTCCACTTT.

CDR3 in amino acids: CATSDRQGAGNQPQHF. The CDR3 nucleotides are TGTGCCACCAGTGACCGACAGGGCGCGGGCAATCAGCCCCAGCATTTT. This rearrangement joins TRBV24-1 to TRBJ1-5; 7 bases are shared with TRBD1. The germline gives CDR1 KGHDR, CDR2 SFDVKD. There are 16 residues in the CDR3. Losses at the gene ends were 4 bases for V and 2 bases for J; bases not matched to a gene: 7.

The V and J genes are TRBV7-9 and TRBJ1-1; tentative D call: TRBD1 (5 bases). Per germline, CDR1 SEHNR and CDR2 FQNEAQ (reference sequence). Deletions cut 2 bases from V and 0 bases from J, with 7 bases between. CDR3 size: 14 residues. The CDR3 reads CASSLPGMNTEAFF. DNA for the CDR3: TGTGCCAGCAGCTTACCAGGGATGAACACTGAAGCTTTCTTT.

The chain uses TRBV9 and TRBJ2-3; D is unclear. The CDR3 runs to 15 residues. The germline V gene has CDR1 SGDLS and CDR2 YYNGEE. V lost 3 bases to trimming and J lost 0 bases, with 11 bases between them. The CDR3, as DNA: TGTGCCAGCAGCGCCTTCGAGAGGAGCACAGATACGCAGTATTTT. It specifies CASSAFERSTDTQYF. Full variable domain (outside the CDR3, taken from reference TRBV9 and TRBJ2-3): DSGVTQTPKHLITATGQRVTLRCSPRSGDLSVYWYQQSLDQGLQFLIQYYNGEERAKGNILERFSAQQFPDLHSELNLSSLELGDSALYFCASSAFERSTDTQYFGPGTRLTVL.

The chain is built from TRBV7-8 and TRBJ1-1, with 7 bases identical to TRBD1. Looked up from germline, CDR1 is SGHVS and CDR2 is FQNEAQ. V gave up 5 bases and J gave up 11 bases; unmatched junction bases: 11. This CDR3 has 13 amino acids. CDR3 DNA: TGTGCCAGCAGCAAGACAGGGCCTTCCTTGGCTTTCTTT. Amino acids: CASSKTGPSLAFF.

The rearrangement uses TRBV19 and TRBJ1-5; 9 nucleotides agree with TRBD1. Germline-derived CDR1 and CDR2 are LNHDA and SQIVND (reference sequence). The CDR3 consists of 15 residues. Trimming cost V 5 bases and J 2 bases; bases outside gene matches: 4. The CDR3 loop reads CASSDRTGGNQPQHF. CDR3 in DNA: TGTGCCAGTAGTGACCGGACAGGGGGCAATCAGCCCCAGCATTTT.